One sample yielded the 21 T cell receptor beta chains listed below, sequenced in a study of blood T cell repertoires in COVID-19. Repertoires were generated with immunoSEQ multiplex PCR, while TCRdb's copy carries only in-frame clones and drops some. The top ten hold around 9% of the sample, which has approximately 300,000 clones, roughly nine tenths seen once. The source material was PBMCs or T cells enriched from blood (not recorded which). The receptors originated from a woman in her thirties who had recovered from COVID-19.

This chain links TRBV12-3 or TRBV12-4 with TRBJ1-2; D gene unclear. The germline V and J ends were trimmed by 10 bases and 4 bases, with 16 bases remaining between them. This CDR3 is built from 13 residues. CDR3 residues: CATCGREGYGYTF. The CDR3 nucleotides read TGTGCCACCTGTGGGAGGGAGGGCTATGGCTACACCTTC.

The V gene is TRBV27, the J gene TRBJ2-1; 9 positions agree with TRBD2. The V and J ends lost 4 bases and 8 bases, in that order; junction bases with no gene match: 6. CDR1 MNHEY and CDR2 SMNVEV come from the germline V gene (reference sequence). The CDR3 sequence is 14 residues long. CDR3 in DNA: TGTGCCAGCAGTTCGCGGGAGGGCAGGGATGAGCAGTTCTTC. It yields the protein CASSSREGRDEQFF.

The chain combines TRBV28 with TRBJ2-7; 9 bases are a match to TRBD2. The CDR3 is 14 residues long. Trimming removed 3 bases from V and 4 bases from J; junction bases left unmatched: 4. Germline CDR1 MDHEN, CDR2 SYDVKM. The CDR3 coding sequence is TGTGCCAGCAGTTTCCGACTAGCGGAGTACGAGCAGTACTTC. It is translated as CASSFRLAEYEQYF.

For the CDR3, the DNA is TGTGCCAGCAGCCCACCCGGGGTTGTAGATACGCAGTATTTT. It specifies CASSPPGVVDTQYF. This rearrangement joins TRBV7-2 to TRBJ2-3; D is possibly TRBD2 (5 bases). Germline CDR1 is SGHTA and CDR2 is FQGNSA. This CDR3 region has 14 residues. Trimming removed 5 bases at V and 5 bases at J, with 14 bases between. The whole variable domain, remainder taken from reference TRBV7-2 and TRBJ2-3, is GAGVSQSPSNKVTEKGKDVELRCDPISGHTALYWYRQSLGQGLEFLIYFQGNSAPDKSGLPSDRFSAERTGGSVSTLTIQRTQQEDSAVYLCASSPPGVVDTQYFGPGTRLTVL.

This rearrangement joins TRBV15 to TRBJ1-4, with D possibly matching TRBD1 (5 bases). The V end was cut by 0 bases, the J end by 5 bases, with 10 bases between. Looked up from germline, CDR1 is LNHNV and CDR2 is YYDKDF (reference sequence). The CDR3 runs 15 residues. The CDR3 DNA follows: TGTGCCACCAGCAGAGATTCAGGGCGAAATGAAAAACTGTTTTTT. Encoded protein: CATSRDSGRNEKLFF.

The rearrangement joins TRBV11-2 to TRBJ2-7; TRBD2 matches at 8 bases. V dropped 6 bases and J dropped 3; count of bases not matched to a gene: 4. This CDR3 region has 13 residues. Germline CDR1 is SGHAT and CDR2 is FQNNGV. CDR3 DNA: TGTGCCAGCAGTCCGGGACTAGTCTACGAGCAGTACTTC. Amino acids: CASSPGLVYEQYF.

The genes are TRBV10-3 and TRBJ2-1, with 7 positions matching TRBD2. V shed 8 bases, J shed 7 bases, and the junction held 17 bases outside the gene matches. Germline V lookup: CDR1 ENHRY, CDR2 SYGVKD. This CDR3 has 16 amino acids. CDR3 loop: CAIFIPLRRELNEQFF. CDR3 DNA: TGTGCCATCTTTATTCCTTTGCGGCGGGAGTTGAATGAGCAGTTCTTC.

For the CDR3, the DNA is TGTGCCAGCAGCTCGGGACTAGCGGGAGGACCCAACCAAGAGACCCAGTACTTC. This sequence encodes CASSSGLAGGPNQETQYF. The V and J genes are TRBV13 and TRBJ2-5; 15 nucleotides agree with TRBD2. With 4 bases clipped from V and 0 bases from J, the junction kept 6 bases outside the gene matches. The CDR3 extends over 18 amino acids. Germline CDR1 and CDR2: PRHDT and FYEKMQ (reference sequence).

V is TRBV10-3 and J is TRBJ2-1; TRBD1 matches 9 bases. The CDR3 extends over 13 amino acids. V lost 10 bases and J lost 8; bases outside the gene matches: 9. CDR1 and CDR2 (germline): ENHRY, SYGVKD. The CDR3 DNA reads as TGTGCCAATTCGGGACAGGGTTCGGATGAGCAGTTCTTC. Translation gives CANSGQGSDEQFF.

This chain links TRBV6-5 with TRBJ1-2, with D perhaps matching TRBD1 (5 bases). The germline gives CDR1 MNHEY, CDR2 SVGAGI. V lost 0 bases, J lost 2 bases, and 7 bases lay in between. This CDR3 has 14 amino acids. The CDR3 DNA reads as TGTGCCAGCAGTTACTCGTCAGGGAACTATGGCTACACCTTC. This codes for CASSYSSGNYGYTF.

The chain is built from TRBV28 and TRBJ2-2; the D gene is possibly TRBD1 (6 bases). The CDR3 has 19 residues. The germline CDR1 and CDR2 sequences are MDHEN and SYDVKM. V dropped 6 bases and J dropped 0 bases, with 23 bases sitting between them. The CDR3 here is CASRPTGSTYPPNTGELFF. CDR3 DNA sequence: TGTGCCAGCAGACCCACAGGGTCCACATATCCTCCGAACACCGGGGAGCTGTTTTTT.

This chain connects TRBV11-2 to TRBJ1-2; D possibly corresponds to TRBD1 (5 bases). The CDR3 sequence is 17 residues long. The V end was cut by 3 bases, the J end by 1 base, with 18 bases between. Germline CDR1 SGHAT, CDR2 FQNNGV. CDR3 residues: CASSFGDRYNHNYGYTF. CDR3 nucleotide sequence: TGTGCCAGCAGCTTTGGCGACAGATACAATCATAACTATGGCTACACCTTC.

The rearrangement joins TRBV29-1 to TRBJ1-2, with 8 bases identical to TRBD1. From germline, CDR1 is SQVTM and CDR2 ANQGSEA. V lost 3 bases to trimming and J lost 7 bases; unmatched junction nucleotides: 4. CDR3 length: 12 residues. CDR3 nucleotide sequence: TGCAGCGTTGAGGGACAGGTATCTGGCTACACCTTC. Its translation is CSVEGQVSGYTF.

The chain combines TRBV5-8 with TRBJ2-3; the match to TRBD2 covers 7 bases. The CDR3 has 14 residues. CDR1 is SGHTS and CDR2 is YDEGEE in the germline V gene. V was clipped by 2 bases and J by 3 bases; unmatched bases: 3. CDR3 protein: CASSFTSATDTQYF. The DNA for the CDR3 is TGTGCCAGCAGCTTCACTAGCGCAACAGATACGCAGTATTTT. Using reference TRBV5-8 and TRBJ2-3 for the parts outside the CDR3, the full variable domain is EAGVTQSPTHLIKTRGQQATLRCSPISGHTSVYWYQQALGLGLQFLLWYDEGEERNRGNFPPRFSGRQFPNYSSELNVNALELEDSALYLCASSFTSATDTQYFGPGTRLTVL.

The chain combines TRBV3-1 (or the pseudogene TRBV3-2) with TRBJ2-1; D gene ambiguous. The CDR3 totals 15 residues. Between the trimmed V and J ends, which lost 0 bases and 8 bases, there was a span of 14 bases. Germline lookup yields CDR1 LGHDT and CDR2 YNNKEL (reference sequence). CDR3 amino acids: CASSQDFHPSDEQFF. CDR3 nucleotides: TGTGCCAGCAGCCAAGATTTCCACCCCTCGGATGAGCAGTTCTTC.

The chain couples TRBV7-9 to TRBJ2-7, with D possibly matching TRBD2 (5 bases). V was cut by 4 bases and J by 3 bases, with 7 bases left in between. Per germline, CDR1 SEHNR and CDR2 FQNEAQ (reference sequence). This CDR3 is built from 12 residues. The CDR3 nucleotides are TGTGCCAGCAGCTGGACTGGCTACGAGCAGTACTTC. Protein product: CASSWTGYEQYF.

The gene calls are TRBV7-9 and TRBJ1-5; unclear D gene. Trimming shortened V by 0 bases and J by 3 bases, and 12 bases separated the two germline ends. Germline V CDR1 and CDR2: SEHNR, FQNEAQ (reference sequence). The CDR3 is 16 residues long. The CDR3: CASSLAAASHNQPQHF. The DNA of the CDR3 is TGTGCCAGCAGCTTAGCGGCGGCCAGTCACAATCAGCCCCAGCATTTT.

The V gene is TRBV7-2, the J gene TRBJ2-3, with TRBD1 matching over 8 bases. CDR3 size: 15 residues. The V and J ends lost 5 bases and 5 bases, in that order; junction bases with no gene match: 9. Germline assignment: CDR1 SGHTA and CDR2 FQGNSA. CDR3 protein: CASSLGQGPGDTQYF. In DNA form, the CDR3 reads TGTGCCAGCAGCCTTGGACAGGGCCCAGGAGATACGCAGTATTTT. Looking up the rest from reference TRBV7-2 and TRBJ2-3 gives the full variable domain: GAGVSQSPSNKVTEKGKDVELRCDPISGHTALYWYRQSLGQGLEFLIYFQGNSAPDKSGLPSDRFSAERTGGSVSTLTIQRTQQEDSAVYLCASSLGQGPGDTQYFGPGTRLTVL.

The chain employs TRBV6-5 and TRBJ2-1; D might be TRBD2 (6 bases). This CDR3 spans 14 amino acids. Germline loops: CDR1 MNHEY, CDR2 SVGAGI. The germline V and J ends were trimmed by 5 bases and 2 bases, with 10 bases remaining between them. The CDR3 DNA follows: TGTGCCAGCAGTAACGGGGGACCCTACAATGAGCAGTTCTTC. Protein product: CASSNGGPYNEQFF.

The chain has TRBV5-1 and TRBJ2-6; D might be TRBD2 (6 bases). Germline assignment: CDR1 SGHRS and CDR2 YFSETQ. V lost 6 bases, J lost 1 base, and 14 bases lay in between. There are 16 residues in the CDR3. The CDR3 bases are TGCGCCAGCACCTTAATGGCGGGGTCTGGGGCCAACGTCCTGACTTTC. Amino acids: CASTLMAGSGANVLTF.

The genes are TRBV29-1 and TRBJ2-7; TRBD1 aligns across 9 bases. This CDR3 is 13 amino acids long. V was clipped by 6 bases and J by 4 bases; unmatched bases: 7. The V gene's germline CDR1 is SQVTM and CDR2 ANQGSEA. The CDR3 region has the DNA TGCAGCGTAGGGCAAGGGACAGGGTACGAGCAGTACTTC. It translates to CSVGQGTGYEQYF.